Following are 23 T cell receptor beta chains from one sample sequenced in a study of human T cells and chemical hapten exposure. MiXCR was run by TCRdb on the RACE reads, yielding one entry per CDR3 protein. The sample records about 190,000 distinct CDR3 sequences, 24% being singletons. The time point was: patch test 3, about 24 weeks after DPC sensitization. Treatment in this sample: therapeutic diphenylcyclopropenone sensitization with weekly scalp DPC. The starting material was whole blood, obtained in connection with sensitization to the hapten diphenylcyclopropenone (DPC). These receptors were collected from a woman aged 40 to 55 with alopecia areata. Some clones in this sample may be carry-over from other donors' samples.

J is TRBJ1-5 and V is TRBV20-1; D possibly corresponds to TRBD1 (5 bases). The CDR3 sequence is 13 residues long. The germline CDR1 and CDR2 sequences are DFQATT and SNEGSKA (reference sequence). V lost 0 bases, J lost 7 bases, and 10 bases lay in between. The CDR3 DNA reads as TGCAGTGCTAGAGAAGTGAGGGACCAGCCCCAGCATTTT. Translation gives CSAREVRDQPQHF.

The J gene is TRBJ1-3, the V gene TRBV20-1, with TRBD1 matching 8 bases. The J segment lost 0 bases and the V segment lost 4 bases, leaving 8 bases of the junction unmatched. The CDR3 runs 16 residues. Germline V gene sequence: CDR1 DFQATT, CDR2 SNEGSKA (reference sequence). CDR3: CSAKGTGNTSGNTIYF. Written as DNA, the CDR3 is TGCAGTGCTAAGGGGACAGGCAATACCTCTGGAAACACCATATATTTT.

The V call is TRBV27, the J call TRBJ2-1; TRBD2 agrees at 8 bases. There are 17 residues in the CDR3. Germline V gene data show CDR1 as MNHEY and CDR2 as SMNVEV (reference sequence). V lost 5 bases to trimming and J lost 2 bases; unmatched junction nucleotides: 11. As DNA, the CDR3 is TGTGCCAGCAGTCCCACCCGGGGGGGCGGACCCTACAATGAGCAGTTCTTC. It codes for CASSPTRGGGPYNEQFF.

The chain has TRBV28 and TRBJ2-7; a weak D match, TRBD2 (6 bases). The germline V gene encodes CDR1 MDHEN and CDR2 SYDVKM. This CDR3 spans 14 amino acids. Trimming stripped 4 bases from V and 4 bases from J, with 14 bases between. The CDR3 loop is CASSSGTLPYEQYF. In DNA, the CDR3 is TGTGCCAGCAGTTCCGGGACTCTCCCATACGAGCAGTACTTC.

The rearrangement uses TRBV6-6 and TRBJ2-7, with 9 bases aligning to TRBD2. The CDR3 has 16 amino acids. Trimming took 2 bases from V and 5 from J; bases not matched to a gene: 10. CDR1 is MNHNY, CDR2 SVGAGI, per germline (reference sequence). The CDR3 reads CASSYQSGSGSDEQYF. The CDR3 DNA reads TGTGCCAGCAGTTACCAAAGTGGTAGCGGGAGTGACGAGCAGTACTTC.

This clonotype was counted between two and nine times. V is TRBV20-1 and J is TRBJ2-7; 10 bases align to TRBD1. There are 13 residues in the CDR3. V lost 5 bases, J lost 6 bases, and 7 bases stayed unmatched. Germline CDR1 is DFQATT and CDR2 is SNEGSKA (reference sequence). This CDR3 reads CSAPRTGGREQYF. For the CDR3, the DNA is TGCAGTGCTCCAAGGACAGGGGGTCGCGAGCAGTACTTC.

There are a few counts of this clonotype. V is TRBV6-2 or TRBV6-3 and J is TRBJ1-1, with TRBD1 matching 7 bases. J gave up 5 bases and V 7 bases, and 4 bases lay outside the gene matches. The CDR3 consists of 12 residues. Germline lookup yields CDR1 MNHEY and CDR2 SVGEGT. The DNA of the CDR3 is TGTGCCAGCAACCAGGGGGGGACTGAAGCTTTCTTT. This translates into CASNQGGTEAFF.

This clonotype was picked up a small number of times. This sequence joins TRBV5-1 and TRBJ2-7; 8 positions agree with TRBD1. The length of the CDR3 is 15 residues. V was clipped by 0 bases and J by 4 bases; unmatched bases: 6. Germline-derived CDR1 and CDR2 are SGHRS and YFSETQ. The CDR3 loop is CASSLVTGQEYEQYF. The CDR3 region has the DNA TGCGCCAGCAGCTTGGTAACGGGACAGGAATACGAGCAGTACTTC.

This clonotype turned up a few times. The rearrangement links TRBV5-1 to TRBJ1-2; TRBD1 matches at 9 bases. The V segment lost 4 bases and the J segment 4 bases; nucleotides outside the gene matches: 5. Germline CDR1 SGHRS, CDR2 YFSETQ. CDR3 length: 14 amino acids. The CDR3 bases are TGCGCCAGCAGCCCGACGACAGGGGGCTATGGCTACACCTTC. Translation: CASSPTTGGYGYTF.

This clonotype was counted a single time. Mismatch with germline at one junction end may stem from a read error. V gene TRBV4-3 combines with J gene TRBJ1-6, with a possible D match to TRBD1 (6 bases). Germline lookup yields CDR1 LGHNA and CDR2 YSLEER. This CDR3 is built from 16 residues. CDR3 amino acids: CANSQDAGGRNSPLHF. CDR3 bases: TGCGCCAACAGCCAAGATGCCGGGGGCCGTAATTCACCCCTCCACTTT.

This chain connects TRBV3-1 to TRBJ2-1, with 9 bases lining up with TRBD2. CDR3 length equals 15 residues. Germline trimming cut 4 bases from V and 5 bases from J; bases unmatched to any gene: 6. CDR1 and CDR2 (germline): LGHDT, YNNKEL (reference sequence). The CDR3 here is CASSPAAGGNNEQFF. In nucleotides, the CDR3 is TGTGCCAGCAGCCCGGCAGCGGGAGGCAACAATGAGCAGTTCTTC.

This clonotype was counted only a few times. The V and J genes are TRBV28 and TRBJ2-1; 11 bases are shared with TRBD2. With V trimmed by 2 bases and J by 9 bases, 3 bases remained unmatched. The CDR3 is 14 amino acids. Germline CDR1 MDHEN, CDR2 SYDVKM. CDR3 coding DNA: TGTGCCAGCAGTTTAACTAGCGGGAGAGTTGAGCAGTTCTTC. It encodes CASSLTSGRVEQFF.

The rearrangement joins TRBV28 to TRBJ1-5, with D uncertain. V was cut by 6 bases and J by 1 base, with 10 bases left in between. Germline-derived CDR1 and CDR2 are MDHEN and SYDVKM. The CDR3 contains 14 residues. In nucleotides, the CDR3 is TGTGCCAGCAGCATAATTTCAAGCAATCAGCCCCAGCATTTT. Its protein product is CASSIISSNQPQHF.

This rearrangement joins TRBV7-2 to TRBJ2-1; D possibly corresponds to TRBD2 (5 bases). Germline V gives CDR1 SGHTA, CDR2 FQGNSA. The CDR3 loop spans 15 amino acids. Between the trimmed V and J ends, which lost 5 bases and 9 bases, there was a span of 20 bases. CDR3 sequence: CASSAEAQGLGEQFF. The CDR3 nucleotides are TGTGCCAGCAGCGCGGAGGCCCAAGGCCTAGGTGAGCAGTTCTTC.

This sequence joins TRBV15 and TRBJ2-5; the D gene is possibly TRBD2 (6 bases). CDR3 length: 15 amino acids. V gave up 1 base and J gave up 4 bases, with 13 bases separating them. The germline CDR1 and CDR2 sequences are LNHNV and YYDKDF (reference sequence). CDR3 in amino acids: CATSRGLGTSETQYF. DNA of the CDR3: TGTGCCACCAGCAGAGGCCTAGGGACTTCAGAGACCCAGTACTTC. Full variable domain (rest looked up from reference TRBV15 and TRBJ2-5): DAMVIQNPRYQVTQFGKPVTLSCSQTLNHNVMYWYQQKSSQAPKLLFHYYDKDFNNEADTPDNFQSRRPNTSFCFLDIRSPGLGDTAMYLCATSRGLGTSETQYFGPGTRLLVL.

V is TRBV29-1 and J is TRBJ2-7, with 10 bases matching TRBD1. Trimming took 5 bases from V and 0 from J; bases not matched to a gene: 4. Germline V gene lookup returns CDR1 SQVTM and CDR2 ANQGSEA. The CDR3 length is 14 residues. CDR3 DNA sequence: TGCAGCGTTTTTTGGGACAGGGGCTCCTACGAGCAGTACTTC. As protein: CSVFWDRGSYEQYF.

The chain employs TRBV20-1 and TRBJ2-5; possible D gene TRBD2, 5 bases. Germline V gives CDR1 DFQATT, CDR2 SNEGSKA (reference sequence). V dropped 3 bases and J dropped 4 bases, with 15 bases sitting between them. This CDR3 spans 14 amino acids. The CDR3, as DNA: TGCAGTGCTAGTAGTCCTAGCAGATCAGAGACCCAGTACTTC. It is translated as CSASSPSRSETQYF.

The CDR3 DNA reads TGTGCCAGCAGTTTCTCCCCGGACAGGGGGGACGAGCAGTACTTC. As protein: CASSFSPDRGDEQYF. The rearrangement links TRBV28 to TRBJ2-7; 10 bases are a match to TRBD1. V lost 3 bases, J lost 5 bases, and 7 bases stayed unmatched. Germline V gives CDR1 MDHEN, CDR2 SYDVKM. The CDR3 is 15 amino acids.

V gene TRBV15 combines with J gene TRBJ2-1, with 7 bases that match TRBD1. The CDR3 contains 13 residues. The V gene's germline CDR1 is LNHNV and CDR2 YYDKDF (reference sequence). V gave up 4 bases and J gave up 6 bases; unmatched junction bases: 3. The CDR3: CATSKGAVNEQFF. DNA for the CDR3: TGTGCCACCAGCAAGGGGGCGGTCAATGAGCAGTTCTTC.

This clonotype has just a few counts. The V call is TRBV4-2, the J call TRBJ2-7; 10 bases line up with TRBD2. Germline V CDR1 and CDR2: LGHNA, YNFKEQ. V shed 5 bases, J shed 2 bases, and the junction held 3 bases outside the gene matches. This CDR3 region has 14 residues. CDR3: CASSVGLAAYEQYF. The CDR3 DNA reads TGTGCCAGCAGCGTCGGACTAGCGGCCTACGAGCAGTACTTC.

This clonotype was counted a few times. The V gene is TRBV29-1, the J gene TRBJ2-3; D possibly corresponds to TRBD1 (7 bases). CDR1 SQVTM and CDR2 ANQGSEA come from the germline V gene. V was shortened by 3 bases and J by 5 bases, with 12 bases between the two germline ends. This CDR3 region has 13 residues. The CDR3 is CSVENQGGDTQYF. DNA of the CDR3: TGCAGCGTTGAGAACCAGGGGGGAGATACGCAGTATTTT.

This chain joins TRBV4-1 and TRBJ1-2; D uncertain. Germline V gene lookup returns CDR1 MGHRA and CDR2 YSYEKL. V gave up 3 bases and J gave up 4 bases, with 6 bases separating them. The CDR3 consists of 12 residues. CDR3 DNA sequence: TGCGCCAGCAGCCAGGATCGCTATGGCTACACCTTC. Its protein product is CASSQDRYGYTF.

This clonotype was observed a handful of times. This chain connects TRBV6-5 to TRBJ2-1; 9 bases line up with TRBD1. The trim removed 6 bases at V and 6 bases at J, leaving 12 bases unmatched. The CDR3 length is 16 residues. CDR1 and CDR2 (germline): MNHEY, SVGAGI. The CDR3 reads CASSAPTWTGANEQFF. The CDR3 DNA sequence: TGTGCCAGCAGCGCGCCGACCTGGACAGGGGCCAATGAGCAGTTCTTC.